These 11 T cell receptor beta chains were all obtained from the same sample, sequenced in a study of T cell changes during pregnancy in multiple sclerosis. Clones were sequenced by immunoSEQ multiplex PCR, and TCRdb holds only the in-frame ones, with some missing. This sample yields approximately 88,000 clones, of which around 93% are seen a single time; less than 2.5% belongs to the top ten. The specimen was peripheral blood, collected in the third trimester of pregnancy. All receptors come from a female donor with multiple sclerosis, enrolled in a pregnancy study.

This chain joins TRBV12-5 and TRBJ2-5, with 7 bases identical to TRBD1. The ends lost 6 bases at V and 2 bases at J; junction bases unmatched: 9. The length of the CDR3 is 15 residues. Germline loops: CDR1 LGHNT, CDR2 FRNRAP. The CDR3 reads CASGSGTEAQETQYF. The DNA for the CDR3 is TGTGCTAGTGGCTCCGGGACAGAAGCTCAAGAGACCCAGTACTTC. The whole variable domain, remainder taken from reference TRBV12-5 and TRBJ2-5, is DARVTQTPRHKVTEMGQEVTMRCQPILGHNTVFWYRQTMMQGLELLAYFRNRAPLDDSGMPKDRFSAEMPDATLATLKIQPSEPRDSAVYFCASGSGTEAQETQYFGPGTRLLVL.

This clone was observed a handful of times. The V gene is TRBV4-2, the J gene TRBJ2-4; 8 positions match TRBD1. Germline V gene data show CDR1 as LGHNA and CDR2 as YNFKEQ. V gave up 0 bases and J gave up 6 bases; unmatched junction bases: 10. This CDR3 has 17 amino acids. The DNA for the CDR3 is TGTGCCAGCAGCCAAGAGCCCTCAGGGGGCTTAGGAAACATTCAGTACTTC. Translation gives CASSQEPSGGLGNIQYF.

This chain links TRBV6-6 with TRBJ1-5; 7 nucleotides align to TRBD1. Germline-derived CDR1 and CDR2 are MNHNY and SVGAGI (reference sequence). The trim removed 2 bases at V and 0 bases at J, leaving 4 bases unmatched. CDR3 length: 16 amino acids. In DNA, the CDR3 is TGTGCCAGCAGTTACGGGAACAGGGGTAGCAATCAGCCCCAGCATTTT. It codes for CASSYGNRGSNQPQHF.

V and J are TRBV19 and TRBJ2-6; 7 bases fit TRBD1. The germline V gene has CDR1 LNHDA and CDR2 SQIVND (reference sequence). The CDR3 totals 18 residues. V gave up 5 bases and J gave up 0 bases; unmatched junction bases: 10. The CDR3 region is CASSFPPGQSSGANVLTF. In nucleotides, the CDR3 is TGTGCCAGTAGTTTTCCACCGGGACAGAGCTCTGGGGCCAACGTCCTGACTTTC.

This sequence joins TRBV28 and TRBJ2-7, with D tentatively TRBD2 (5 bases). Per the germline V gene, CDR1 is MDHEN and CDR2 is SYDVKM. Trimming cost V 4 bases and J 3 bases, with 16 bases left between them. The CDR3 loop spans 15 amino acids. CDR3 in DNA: TGTGCCAGCAGTTCCCCCCTACTAGGGCGCTACGAGCAGTACTTC. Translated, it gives CASSSPLLGRYEQYF.

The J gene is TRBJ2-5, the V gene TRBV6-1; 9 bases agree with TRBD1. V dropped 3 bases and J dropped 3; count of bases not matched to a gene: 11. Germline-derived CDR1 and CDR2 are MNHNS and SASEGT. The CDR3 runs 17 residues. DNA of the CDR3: TGTGCCAGCAGTGATTTTTCAGCCGGGACAGGGAAAGAGACCCAGTACTTC. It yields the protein CASSDFSAGTGKETQYF.

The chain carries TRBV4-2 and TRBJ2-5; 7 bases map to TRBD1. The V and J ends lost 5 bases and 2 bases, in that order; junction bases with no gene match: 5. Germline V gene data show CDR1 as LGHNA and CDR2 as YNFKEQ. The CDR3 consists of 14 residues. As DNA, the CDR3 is TGTGCCAGCAGCGATCCGACAGGGCAAGAGACCCAGTACTTC. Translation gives CASSDPTGQETQYF.

This CDR3 reads CASSVDGVPQMEQFF. The CDR3 DNA follows: TGTGCCAGCAGCGTAGACGGGGTCCCTCAGATGGAGCAGTTCTTC. V is TRBV9 and J is TRBJ2-1; D is perhaps TRBD2 (5 bases). This CDR3 is 15 amino acids long. Trimming took off 0 bases at V and 10 bases at J, with 17 bases between the two ends. Germline V gene lookup returns CDR1 SGDLS and CDR2 YYNGEE.

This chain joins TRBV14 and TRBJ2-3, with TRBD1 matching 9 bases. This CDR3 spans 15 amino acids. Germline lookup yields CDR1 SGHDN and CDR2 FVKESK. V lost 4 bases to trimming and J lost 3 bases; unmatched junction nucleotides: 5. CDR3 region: CASSPDRGWTDTQYF. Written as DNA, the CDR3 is TGTGCCAGCAGCCCCGACAGGGGGTGGACAGATACGCAGTATTTT.

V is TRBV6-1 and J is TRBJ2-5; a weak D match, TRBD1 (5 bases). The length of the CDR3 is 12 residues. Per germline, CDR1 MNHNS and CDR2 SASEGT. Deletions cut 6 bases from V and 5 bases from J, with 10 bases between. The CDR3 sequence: CASRQGRETQYF. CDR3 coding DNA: TGTGCCAGCAGGCAGGGTCGGGAGACCCAGTACTTC.

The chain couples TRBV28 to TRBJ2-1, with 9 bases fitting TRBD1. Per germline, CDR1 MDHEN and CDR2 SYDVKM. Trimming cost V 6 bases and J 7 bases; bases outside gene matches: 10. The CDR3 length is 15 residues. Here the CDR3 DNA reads TGTGCCAGCAGGGACGGACAGGGGATCTGGAATGAGCAGTTCTTC. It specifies CASRDGQGIWNEQFF.